This is a list of T cell receptor beta chains from one sample in a study of T cells of healthy individuals. TCRdb redid the calling of the 5' RACE reads with MiXCR, one entry per CDR3 protein. The sample lists about 82,000 distinct CDR3 sequences, 5% occurring once. The source of these receptors is a female donor in good health. Both conserved end residues are part of each CDR3. The order of the fields is J gene, D gene, V gene, clone size, CDR3 DNA, CDR3 protein. D genes are given only for firm matches. Clone size is shown for a subset of rows, as once, few, many or a class of expanded clone.

>TRBJ2-3|TRBD2|TRBV6-2/TRBV6-3|many
TGTGCCAGCAGACGGGGAGCGGGAGGTGTCACAGATACGCAGTATTTT
CASRRGAGGVTDTQYF
>TRBJ2-6|NA|TRBV19|many
TGTGCCAGTAGTATACTCAGAAAGACCTCTGGGGCCAACGTCCTGACTTTC
CASSILRKTSGANVLTF
>TRBJ2-2|NA|TRBV28|few
TGTGCCAGCAGTTACACGGGAGCAGCCGGGGAGCTGTTTTTT
CASSYTGAAGELFF
>TRBJ2-7|NA|TRBV11-2|many
TGTGCCAGCAGCTTAGCGCGCTACGAGCAGTACTTC
CASSLARYEQYF
>TRBJ1-2|NA|TRBV20-1|many
TGCAGTGCCCACGAAAATCCGGACAGTCCGAGCTATGGCTACACCTTC
CSAHENPDSPSYGYTF
>TRBJ1-4|NA|TRBV4-2|many
TGTGCCAGCAGCCAAGACCGCGGATATGAAAAACTGTTTTTT
CASSQDRGYEKLFF
>TRBJ2-7|NA|TRBV29-1|many
TGCAGCGTTCTCCTAGAACGTGGCGAGCAGTACTTC
CSVLLERGEQYF
>TRBJ2-7|NA|TRBV18|many
TGTGCCAGCACCCCGAGGACGAGCGACGAGCAGTACTTC
CASTPRTSDEQYF
>TRBJ2-7|TRBD2|TRBV3-1|NA
TGTGCCAGCAGCCTCCGACTAGCGAGGACTCCCTACGAGCAGTACTTC
CASSLRLARTPYEQYF
>TRBJ2-3|NA|TRBV28|NA
TGTGCCAGCAGTTTTGTGGGAGGATCGGCAGATACGCAGTATTTT
CASSFVGGSADTQYF
>TRBJ2-3|TRBD1|TRBV7-9|few
TGTGCCAGCAGCCCCACAGGGGTCCCCGCAGATACGCAGTATTTT
CASSPTGVPADTQYF
>TRBJ2-1|TRBD2|TRBV12-5|NA
TGTGCTAGTGGTTTGCGAAGGACTAGCGGGAGGGAATACAATGAGCAGTTCTTC
CASGLRRTSGREYNEQFF
>TRBJ2-3|TRBD2|TRBV30|few
TGTGCCTGGAGTTTCGGGACTAAGCACACAGATACGCAGTATTTT
CAWSFGTKHTDTQYF
>TRBJ2-7|NA|TRBV6-2/TRBV6-3|many
TGTGCCAGCAGTCCCGGACAGACCTACGAGCAGTACTTC
CASSPGQTYEQYF
>TRBJ2-7|NA|TRBV20-1|many
TGCAGTGCAGTGGACACCTTATACGAGCAGTACTTC
CSAVDTLYEQYF
>TRBJ2-7|NA|TRBV28|many
TGTGCCAGCAGTCCATGGACAGCATTGAGCTCCTACGAGCAGTACTTC
CASSPWTALSSYEQYF
>TRBJ2-1|TRBD2|TRBV2|few
TGTGCCAGCAGTCGCGGGACTAGCGGGAGGGGGGAGCAGTTCTTC
CASSRGTSGRGEQFF
>TRBJ1-5|NA|TRBV5-1|many
TGCGCCAGCAGCAGGGGGGGGGCGAATCAGCCCCAGCATTTT
CASSRGGANQPQHF
>TRBJ2-3|NA|TRBV2|many
TGTGCCACCTCCGGGACCCCGAGCACAGATACGCAGTATTTT
CATSGTPSTDTQYF
>TRBJ2-7|NA|TRBV7-9|many
TGTGCCAGCAGCCGATATGGAATTAAAGCCTCGTACGAGCAGTACTTC
CASSRYGIKASYEQYF
>TRBJ1-5|TRBD1|TRBV4-2|many
TGTGCCAGCAGCCAAGACACCACAGGGGATCAGCCCCAGCATTTT
CASSQDTTGDQPQHF
>TRBJ2-3|TRBD2|TRBV7-2|few
TGTGCCAGCACCCTTAGTCGGCTAGCGGGTTTCACAGATACGCAGTATTTT
CASTLSRLAGFTDTQYF
>TRBJ2-3|NA|TRBV6-5|many
TGTGCCAGCAGTTACTCAGCCTCAAGCACAGATACGCAGTATTTT
CASSYSASSTDTQYF
>TRBJ2-7|TRBD2|TRBV28|NA
TGTGCCAGCCTTTCAACGGCGGGAGCACCCGAGCAGTACTTC
CASLSTAGAPEQYF
>TRBJ1-2|TRBD1|TRBV4-3|NA
TGCGCCAGCAGCCAAGGACAGGGAGGCTATGGCTACACCTTC
CASSQGQGGYGYTF
>TRBJ2-1|TRBD2|TRBV4-3|many
TGCGCCAGCAGCCAAAGCGGGACCTACAATGAGCAGTTCTTC
CASSQSGTYNEQFF
>TRBJ1-4|TRBD1|TRBV20-1|many
TGCAGTGCTTCGACAGGGGGAGGTGAAAAACTGTTTTTT
CSASTGGGEKLFF
>TRBJ2-1|NA|TRBV4-2|NA
TGTGCCAGCAGCCAAGATGAAGGGAGCTCCTACAATGAGCAGTTCTTC
CASSQDEGSSYNEQFF
>TRBJ2-1|NA|TRBV12-5|many
TGTGCTAGTGGTTTCACCCAGGTAACAGGAAAGCACACCTACAATGAGCAGTTCTTC
CASGFTQVTGKHTYNEQFF
>TRBJ2-7|NA|TRBV20-1|many
TGCAGTGCTAGTCCGGGGACCTACGAGCAGTACTTC
CSASPGTYEQYF
>TRBJ1-2|TRBD1|TRBV7-9|few
TGTGCCAGCAGCATAGACAGGGGCAACTATGGCTACACCTTC
CASSIDRGNYGYTF
>TRBJ2-3|TRBD2|TRBV6-5|many
TGTGCCAGCAGTCAAAACCCGACTAGCGCCACAGATACGCAGTATTTT
CASSQNPTSATDTQYF
>TRBJ2-1|NA|TRBV6-2/TRBV6-3|few
TGTGCCAGCAGCCCTGGTGCAGTGTACAATGAGCAGTTCTTC
CASSPGAVYNEQFF
>TRBJ1-1|NA|TRBV10-3|many
TGTGCCATCTGGCAGACAGGCGTCACTGAAGCTTTCTTT
CAIWQTGVTEAFF
>TRBJ1-1|TRBD1|TRBV5-1|many
TGCGCCAGCAGCTTGGGGCGGACAGGTGAGGCTTTCTTT
CASSLGRTGEAFF
>TRBJ2-3|TRBD2|TRBV29-1|many
TGCAGCGTTATCTATAGCGGGAGTCGCACAGATACGCAGTATTTT
CSVIYSGSRTDTQYF
>TRBJ1-2|TRBD1|TRBV30|NA
TGTGCCTGGAGTGCAGGGGGAGGACCTTATGGCTACACCTTC
CAWSAGGGPYGYTF